The present entry profiles one T cell receptor (beta chain) with its context. Its antigen is as yet unknown. It was with a sample-barcoded 5' primer and a J-beta primer mix that a second PCR of about 6 to 12 cycles was run. TCRdb re-analysed the 5' RACE reads in MiXCR, keeping a single row per CDR3 protein. The sample yields about 1.8 million distinct CDR3 sequences, 49% seen once. Healthy Caucasians from Russia aged about 6 to 90 served as donors. Peripheral blood from each donor was collected in a volume of 9.5 to 10 milliliters. This specimen comes from a study of blood T cells in healthy people across ages. Study context: Capture by template switching was about one barcoded beta molecule per two T cells. Whole-study findings and limits: Nothing was known about donor CMV status, and this possibly confounded expanded clonotype changes.

This CDR3 spans 15 amino acids. Deletions cut 5 bases from V and 5 bases from J, with 18 bases between. Germline lookup yields CDR1 KGHSH and CDR2 LQKENI. This clonotype was sampled from a woman aged 40-49 years in good health. This rearrangement joins TRBV18 to TRBJ2-5; D may be TRBD2 (6 bases). The material sequenced was blood. CDR3 in amino acids: CASSVRGIGSETQYF. Here the CDR3 DNA reads TGTGCCAGCTCAGTACGCGGGATCGGATCGGAGACCCAGTACTTC.